The clone carrying this T cell receptor beta chain appeared a few times. As yet, its antigen is unknown. TCRdb redid the calling of the 5' RACE reads with MiXCR, one entry per CDR3 protein. The profile shows 300,000 to 400,000 distinct CDR3 sequences, approximately 14% of them singletons. The data were obtained in a study of CD8 T cells in ankylosing spondylitis. Findings of the study overall: Reactive arthritis synovial fluid and blood were previously reported to contain some motif variants. Within ankylosing spondylitis blood, a TCR beta motif made up of fewer than ten highly homologous variants appeared to be characteristic.

The CDR3 sequence is 13 residues long. The junction had 4 bases not matched to a gene; V was cut back by 6 bases and J by 6 bases. The sequenced sample consisted of blood, either unsorted or a sorted T cell fraction (not recorded which). The V and J genes are TRBV12-3 or TRBV12-4 and TRBJ2-1, with TRBD1 matching 8 bases. This receptor was taken from a male donor with ankylosing spondylitis or in good health (not recorded which). The CDR3 sequence: CASSWTGSNEQFF. For the CDR3, the DNA is TGTGCCAGCAGCTGGACAGGGAGCAATGAGCAGTTCTTC.